The source of this TCR beta chain is a study of somatic mutations in cytotoxic T cells in rheumatoid arthritis. Whole-study context: At nearly 100% purity, some V beta antibody-stained T-cell populations were flow-sorted, and these included V beta1+ cells that were sequenced for TCRB. Study-wide results and limits: The identity of the antigens targeted by the expanded CD8+ clones remained unknown.

Positive magnetic bead selection separated CD4+ and CD8+ cells, and flow cytometry confirmed purity. In the authors' workflow: Rarely, patient CD8+ clones larger than 1% corresponded to published virus-specific TCRB sequences. Clones were sequenced by immunoSEQ multiplex PCR, and TCRdb holds only the in-frame ones, with some missing. Clone size and the V and J calls come from that table; the DNA yielded D and trimming. The data contain about 23,000 clones, about 77% of them singletons. This CDR3 has 16 amino acids. V was trimmed by 3 bases and J by 2 bases, leaving 17 bases between them. Looked up from germline, CDR1 is LGHNA and CDR2 is YSLEER. Comment on this clone: Its antigen remains unidentified.

The chain uses TRBV4-3 and TRBJ2-7; D is possibly TRBD2 (6 bases). The receptor was derived from an adult with rheumatoid arthritis. Specimen: CD8+ T cells sorted from blood. CDR3: CASSQEPRDFTYEQYF. CDR3 nucleotide sequence: TGCGCCAGCAGCCAGGAGCCCCGGGACTTCACCTACGAGCAGTACTTC.